Sequencing of this T cell receptor (beta chain) was carried out in a study of blood T cell repertoires in COVID-19. The overall study: There were acute and convalescent COVID-19 samples, and they came from the United States, Italy and Spain. The cDNA or gDNA used as material had been derived from T cells, B-cell-depleted T cells, or PBMCs.

V dropped 4 bases and J dropped 4 bases, with 17 bases sitting between them. The CDR3 loop spans 15 amino acids. The germline CDR1 and CDR2 sequences are SGHDN and FVKESK. Original handling: Nucleated cell number was recorded as an estimate derived from reference gene primer amplification. Clones were sequenced by immunoSEQ multiplex PCR, and TCRdb holds only the in-frame ones, with some missing. That table furnishes V, J and clone size, whereas the DNA furnished D and trimming. The repertoire holds about 39,000 clones, with around 85% as singletons. V gene TRBV14 combines with J gene TRBJ2-7, with a tentative D call TRBD2 (5 bases). The sample comprised peripheral blood. This clonotype originated in a man between 60 and 75 years old with acute or convalescent COVID-19. The CDR3 reads CASSPLSSGSYEQYF. The CDR3, as DNA: TGTGCCAGCAGCCCCCTGTCGAGCGGATCTTACGAGCAGTACTTC.